Below are 26 T cell receptor beta chains sequenced from a single sample in a study of blood T cell repertoires in COVID-19. TCRdb's table, derived via immunoSEQ multiplex PCR, lists solely in-frame clones and lacks some. The sample comprises 150,000 to 200,000 clones, about 87% of which are singletons, and around 1.4% rests with the top ten. The sequencing input was peripheral blood. The source is a woman aged 45-65 years with acute or convalescent COVID-19.

This chain joins TRBV30 and TRBJ2-1; 16 nucleotides line up with TRBD2. The CDR3 contains 15 residues. Germline V gene data show CDR1 as GTSNPN and CDR2 as SVGIG (reference sequence). The V and J ends lost 2 bases and 10 bases, in that order; junction bases with no gene match: 5. CDR3 nucleotide sequence: TGTGCCTGGAGTCCCGGGACTAGCGGGGGGGCGGAGCAGTTCTTC. This encodes CAWSPGTSGGAEQFF.

This clone was seen only once. Additional DNA sequences in this sample encode the identical CDR3. The chain uses TRBV6-2 or TRBV6-3 and TRBJ2-7, with D uncertain. V was cut by 3 bases and J by 7 bases, with 7 bases left in between. The CDR3 length is 11 residues. Germline-derived CDR1 and CDR2 are MNHEY and SVGEGT. The CDR3 spells CASSYLYEQYF. CDR3 nucleotide sequence: TGTGCCAGCAGTTATCTTTATGAGCAGTACTTC.

This chain joins TRBV11-2 and TRBJ1-2, with D possibly matching TRBD1 (5 bases). The germline gives CDR1 SGHAT, CDR2 FQNNGV. Trimming took 5 bases from V and 1 from J, leaving 17 bases between them. The CDR3 length is 16 residues. The CDR3 is CASSHPGGSLNYGYTF. Written as DNA, the CDR3 is TGTGCCAGCAGCCACCCCGGGGGGAGTCTTAACTATGGCTACACCTTC.

The chain employs TRBV10-1 and TRBJ1-3; 7 nucleotides line up with TRBD1. Trimming cost V 5 bases and J 1 base; bases outside gene matches: 8. Germline V gene data show CDR1 as WNHNN and CDR2 as SYGVQD (reference sequence). This CDR3 is 16 amino acids long. This CDR3 reads CASSRDRLNSGNTIYF. CDR3 sequence (DNA): TGCGCCAGCAGTCGGGACAGATTGAATTCTGGAAACACCATATATTTT.

The chain employs TRBV5-4 and TRBJ2-3, with TRBD2 matching 11 bases. Germline CDR1 reads SGHNT; CDR2 reads YYREEE (reference sequence). The CDR3 sequence is 15 residues long. The V and J ends lost 4 bases and 12 bases, in that order; junction bases with no gene match: 13. CDR3 amino acids: CASSPTSGNRYAQYF. CDR3 bases: TGTGCCAGCAGCCCGACTAGCGGGAACAGATACGCCCAGTATTTT.

The CDR3 loop reads CASSEQDRGAFF. Written as DNA, the CDR3 is TGTGCCAGCAGCGAACAGGATCGGGGGGCTTTCTTT. The chain couples TRBV5-6 to TRBJ1-1, with D tentatively TRBD1 (5 bases). CDR1 and CDR2 from the germline V gene are SGHDT and YYEEEE. Trimming removed 4 bases at V and 11 bases at J, with 15 bases between. The CDR3 has 12 residues. Full variable domain (outside the CDR3, taken from reference TRBV5-6 and TRBJ1-1): DAGVTQSPTHLIKTRGQQVTLRCSPKSGHDTVSWYQQALGQGPQFIFQYYEEEERQRGNFPDRFSGHQFPNYSSELNVNALLLGDSALYLCASSEQDRGAFFGQGTRLTVV.

V gene TRBV29-1 combines with J gene TRBJ2-1; 14 nucleotides line up with TRBD2. Germline V gene data show CDR1 as SQVTM and CDR2 as ANQGSEA. V was pared by 3 bases and J by 5 bases, with 3 bases of the junction left unmatched. The length of the CDR3 is 15 residues. The chain's CDR3 is CSVEGTSGSNNEQFF. CDR3 coding DNA: TGCAGCGTTGAGGGGACTAGCGGGAGCAACAATGAGCAGTTCTTC.

This chain connects TRBV24-1 to TRBJ2-2; 11 nucleotides match TRBD1. Trimming took 8 bases from V and 5 from J; bases not matched to a gene: 6. The CDR3 runs to 15 residues. CDR1 KGHDR and CDR2 SFDVKD come from the germline V gene. In DNA form, the CDR3 reads TGTGCCACCATGGCGGGGACAGGGGGGACCGGGGAGCTGTTTTTT. As protein: CATMAGTGGTGELFF.

The V call is TRBV27, the J call TRBJ1-2; 7 bases map to TRBD1. V lost 2 bases and J lost 7; bases outside the gene matches: 10. CDR1 and CDR2 (germline): MNHEY, SMNVEV (reference sequence). The CDR3 has 15 residues. The CDR3 spells CASSLRGRRWGGYTF. CDR3 coding DNA: TGTGCCAGCAGTTTAAGGGGGCGCAGATGGGGTGGCTACACCTTC.

The V gene is TRBV6-2 or TRBV6-3, the J gene TRBJ2-7; 8 bases fit TRBD2. CDR1 MNHEY and CDR2 SVGEGT come from the germline V gene. The CDR3 is made up of 14 amino acids. V was pared by 2 bases and J by 0 bases, with 0 bases of the junction left unmatched. CDR3 sequence: CASSYGTSSYEQYF. DNA of the CDR3: TGTGCCAGCAGTTACGGGACTAGCTCCTACGAGCAGTACTTC.

This sequence joins TRBV7-9 and TRBJ2-7, with 10 bases matching TRBD1. The length of the CDR3 is 17 residues. The germline CDR1 and CDR2 sequences are SEHNR and FQNEAQ (reference sequence). The V segment lost 1 base and the J segment 6 bases; nucleotides outside the gene matches: 12. The CDR3 DNA reads TGTGCCAGCAGCTTAGACCCTCCCGGGACAGGGGTCTCCGAGCAGTACTTC. Encoded protein: CASSLDPPGTGVSEQYF.

V is TRBV6-6 and J is TRBJ2-3; the D gene is possibly TRBD2 (7 bases). The V end was cut by 2 bases, the J end by 6 bases, with 18 bases between. This CDR3 is built from 16 residues. CDR1 and CDR2 from the germline V gene are MNHNY and SVGAGI (reference sequence). CDR3 protein: CASSYRRGAEADTQYF. CDR3 DNA sequence: TGTGCCAGCAGTTACCGTCGGGGGGCAGAGGCGGATACGCAGTATTTT.

The chain employs TRBV7-9 and TRBJ1-5; TRBD1 matches 7 bases. CDR1 and CDR2 (germline): SEHNR, FQNEAQ (reference sequence). V dropped 4 bases and J dropped 7; count of bases not matched to a gene: 4. CDR3 length: 13 amino acids. In nucleotides, the CDR3 is TGTGCCAGCAGCTCGGACAGGTACCAGCCCCAGCATTTT. Its protein is CASSSDRYQPQHF.

This chain connects TRBV27 to TRBJ2-7, with TRBD2 identical over 7 bases. Germline CDR1 is MNHEY and CDR2 is SMNVEV (reference sequence). The trim removed 4 bases at V and 1 base at J, leaving 7 bases unmatched. The CDR3 has 15 amino acids. In DNA, the CDR3 is TGTGCCAGCAGTTCCATTACAGCGGGGTCCTACGAGCAGTACTTC. Translation gives CASSSITAGSYEQYF.

The chain joins TRBV12-3 or TRBV12-4 to TRBJ1-2, with D perhaps TRBD1 (5 bases). The ends were cut back, 5 bases at V and 8 bases at J, with 12 bases in the middle. There are 12 residues in the CDR3. CDR3 region: CASSLGTWGYTF. In DNA form, the CDR3 reads TGTGCCAGCAGTCTCGGGACTTGGGGCTACACCTTC.

This clone was detected only once. The chain carries TRBV6-2 or TRBV6-3 and TRBJ1-1, with D uncertain. The CDR3 is 14 amino acids. Germline CDR1 and CDR2: MNHEY and SVGEGT. The germline V and J ends were trimmed by 5 bases and 3 bases, with 13 bases remaining between them. CDR3 residues: CASSARGMDTEAFF. The CDR3 DNA reads TGTGCCAGCAGTGCCAGAGGTATGGACACTGAAGCTTTCTTT.

This sequence joins TRBV5-1 and TRBJ1-4, with 9 bases aligning to TRBD1. Germline lookup yields CDR1 SGHRS and CDR2 YFSETQ. The CDR3 is 13 amino acids. V was pared by 4 bases and J by 13 bases, with 8 bases of the junction left unmatched. The CDR3 sequence: CASSEMGQGGLFF. DNA for the CDR3: TGCGCCAGCAGCGAAATGGGACAGGGCGGACTGTTTTTT.

This clone was seen only a few times. This chain connects TRBV12-5 to TRBJ2-5; D is uncertain. CDR1 LGHNT and CDR2 FRNRAP come from the germline V gene. The CDR3 sequence is 13 residues long. The V and J ends lost 0 bases and 9 bases respectively, with 11 bases between them. CDR3 bases: TGTGCTAGTGGTTTGGTATCTGGTACGGCCCAGTACTTC. Amino acids: CASGLVSGTAQYF.

The gene calls are TRBV11-3 and TRBJ2-7, with unresolved D. V shed 1 base and J shed 1 base, with 17 bases lying between them. This CDR3 is built from 17 residues. Germline V CDR1 and CDR2: SGHNT, YENEEA. The CDR3: CASSLGQDRVSSYEQYF. The CDR3 coding sequence is TGTGCCAGCAGCTTAGGCCAAGATCGAGTTAGTTCCTACGAGCAGTACTTC.

This clone was observed a single time. The chain recombines TRBV2 with TRBJ1-2; no firm D call. The germline V gene has CDR1 SNHLY and CDR2 FYNNEI. Between the trimmed V and J ends, which lost 3 bases and 9 bases, there was a span of 14 bases. The CDR3 has 13 residues. The CDR3, as DNA: TGTGCCAGCAGTGACACGGGTATCCGGCGCTACACCTTC. It yields the protein CASSDTGIRRYTF.

V is TRBV11-3 and J is TRBJ2-2; 9 bases align to TRBD1. The CDR3 runs 17 residues. Trimming cost V 3 bases and J 3 bases; bases outside gene matches: 8. Germline-derived CDR1 and CDR2 are SGHNT and YENEEA. The CDR3 nucleotides are TGTGCCAGCAGCTTCGAGGCGACAGGGGGGTACACCGGGGAGCTGTTTTTT. Protein sequence: CASSFEATGGYTGELFF.

This clone was counted once. The chain is built from TRBV4-1 and TRBJ1-5; possibly TRBD1 for D (5 bases). The germline V and J ends were trimmed by 3 bases and 1 base, with 10 bases remaining between them. Germline V CDR1 and CDR2: MGHRA, YSYEKL. CDR3 length: 15 amino acids. The CDR3 loop is CASSHVQGSNQPQHF. CDR3 in DNA: TGCGCCAGCAGCCACGTCCAGGGCAGCAATCAGCCCCAGCATTTT.

The gene calls are TRBV19 and TRBJ1-5, with TRBD1 matching 10 bases. CDR1 and CDR2 from the germline V gene are LNHDA and SQIVND (reference sequence). This CDR3 has 16 amino acids. With V trimmed by 6 bases and J by 6 bases, 11 bases remained unmatched. The DNA of the CDR3 is TGTGCCAGTAGGATACCGGGACAGGGGTTGGGTCAGCCCCAGCATTTT. Translating it yields CASRIPGQGLGQPQHF.

As regards this clone: Other DNA sequences in the same sample also yield this CDR3. The genes are TRBV18 and TRBJ1-1; D may be TRBD1 (6 bases). V gave up 3 bases and J gave up 4 bases, with 9 bases separating them. The CDR3 extends over 13 amino acids. Germline assignment: CDR1 KGHSH and CDR2 LQKENI. CDR3 bases: TGTGCCAGCTCACCCAGGGGTGGCACTGAAGCTTTCTTT. Its translation: CASSPRGGTEAFF.

J is TRBJ1-4 and V is TRBV30, with D tentatively TRBD1 (6 bases). Trimming cost V 2 bases and J 8 bases, with 9 bases left between them. The CDR3 covers 12 residues. Germline assignment: CDR1 GTSNPN and CDR2 SVGIG (reference sequence). This CDR3 reads CAWSTGYEKLFF. The DNA of the CDR3 is TGTGCCTGGAGTACAGGGTACGAAAAACTGTTTTTT.

The CDR3 DNA follows: TGTGCCAGCAGCACCGGACATTTGCGGAATGGCTACACCTTC. This encodes CASSTGHLRNGYTF. The chain joins TRBV7-3 to TRBJ1-2; perhaps TRBD1 as D (5 bases). V lost 5 bases and J lost 6, with 16 bases in between. CDR3 length: 14 residues. The V gene's germline CDR1 is SGHTA and CDR2 FQGTGA. The whole variable domain, filled in from reference TRBV7-3 and TRBJ1-2, reads GAGVSQTPSNKVTEKGKYVELRCDPISGHTALYWYRQSLGQGPEFLIYFQGTGAADDSGLPNDRFFAVRPEGSVSTLKIQRTERGDSAVYLCASSTGHLRNGYTFGSGTRLTVV.